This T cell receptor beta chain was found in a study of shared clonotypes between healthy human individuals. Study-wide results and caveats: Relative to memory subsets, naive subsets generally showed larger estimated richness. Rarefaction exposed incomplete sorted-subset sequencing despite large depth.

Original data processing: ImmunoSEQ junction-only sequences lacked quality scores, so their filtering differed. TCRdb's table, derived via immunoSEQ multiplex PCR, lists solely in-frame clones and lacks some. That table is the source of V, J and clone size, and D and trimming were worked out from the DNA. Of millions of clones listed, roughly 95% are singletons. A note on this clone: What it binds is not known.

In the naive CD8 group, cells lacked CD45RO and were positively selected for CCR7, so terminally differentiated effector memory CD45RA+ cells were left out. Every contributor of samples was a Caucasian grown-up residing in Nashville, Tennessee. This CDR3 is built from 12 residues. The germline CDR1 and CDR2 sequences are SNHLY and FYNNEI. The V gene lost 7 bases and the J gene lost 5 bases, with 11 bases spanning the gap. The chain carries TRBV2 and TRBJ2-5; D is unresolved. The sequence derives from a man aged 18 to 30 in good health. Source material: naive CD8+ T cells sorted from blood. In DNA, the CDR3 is TGTGCCAGCAAGCAGTCCGGGGAGACCCAGTACTTC. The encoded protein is CASKQSGETQYF.